These 26 T cell receptor beta chains were all obtained from the same sample, sequenced in a study of T cells after posttransplantation cyclophosphamide. Busulfan-fludarabine conditioning, marrow transplant, and cyclophosphamide on days +3 and +4 were administered. Sequencing was performed with immunoSEQ multiplex PCR; in TCRdb, only in-frame clones are kept and a portion is missing. The specimen has 16,000 or so clones, none found just once. Specimen: PBMCs, collected after allogeneic stem cell transplant with posttransplant cyclophosphamide. The receptor set was obtained from a female patient younger than 45 who received an allogeneic stem cell transplant from a related donor, was CMV-positive, and had no GVHD. Some of these T cells may belong to the graft donor.

This clone was observed many times. The chain joins TRBV15 to TRBJ2-7, with a possible D match to TRBD2 (5 bases). The CDR3 is 14 residues long. In germline, CDR1 is LNHNV, CDR2 YYDKDF (reference sequence). V was pared by 2 bases and J by 4 bases, with 12 bases between. The CDR3 nucleotides are TGTGCCACCAGCAGATCTCAGACGGGGTACGAGCAGTACTTC. Translating gives CATSRSQTGYEQYF.

This clone occurred many times. The chain uses TRBV16 and TRBJ1-2; D not resolved. Looked up from germline, CDR1 is KGHSY and CDR2 is FQNENV. Trimming shortened V by 6 bases and J by 1 base, and 9 bases separated the two germline ends. The CDR3 is 13 amino acids. Here the CDR3 DNA reads TGTGCCAGCAGTTCCGGTTTTAACTATGGCTACACCTTC. Translating it yields CASSSGFNYGYTF.

This clone has at least ten counts. The chain employs TRBV5-1 and TRBJ2-1, with TRBD2 as a possible D gene (5 bases). This CDR3 spans 16 amino acids. In germline, CDR1 is SGHRS, CDR2 YFSETQ. V lost 3 bases to trimming and J lost 0 bases, with 13 bases between them. The CDR3 reads CASSSLGGPSYNEQFF. CDR3 DNA sequence: TGCGCCAGCAGCTCATTAGGCGGGCCCTCCTACAATGAGCAGTTCTTC.

This clone was picked up many times. CDR3 sequence reads: CASSQDRGIYEQYF. The DNA for the CDR3 is TGCGCCAGCAGCCAGGACAGGGGGATCTACGAGCAGTACTTC. This sequence joins TRBV4-3 and TRBJ2-7; 10 bases fit TRBD1. Germline CDR1 reads LGHNA; CDR2 reads YSLEER. CDR3 length equals 14 residues. Trimming took 3 bases from V and 3 from J; bases not matched to a gene: 2.

This clone was detected many times. J is TRBJ2-3 and V is TRBV29-1, with TRBD2 matching over 7 bases. The germline V gene has CDR1 SQVTM and CDR2 ANQGSEA. Trimming removed 7 bases from V and 7 bases from J; junction bases left unmatched: 14. This CDR3 has 14 residues. The DNA for the CDR3 is TGCAGCGGAGGTCTAGCGGAAGGGAGGTATACGCAGTATTTT. The encoded protein is CSGGLAEGRYTQYF.

The table lists this clone with many counts. CDR3 DNA sequence: TGTGCCAGCAGCGTAGTTCCCATCCCCGGACTAGCGGACAATGAGCAGTTCTTC. Translation gives CASSVVPIPGLADNEQFF. V is TRBV9 and J is TRBJ2-1, with TRBD2 identical over 10 bases. Unmatched junction bases numbered 11, after V lost 0 bases and J lost 5 bases. This CDR3 contains 18 residues. Germline V gene lookup returns CDR1 SGDLS and CDR2 YYNGEE.

This clone has only a few counts. CDR3 amino acids: CASGLWTDTYEQYF. CDR3 DNA sequence: TGTGCCAGCGGGCTGTGGACAGATACTTACGAGCAGTACTTC. The chain is built from TRBV28 and TRBJ2-5, with a tentative D call TRBD1 (6 bases). The better agreement between TRBJ2-7 and the DNA end casts doubt on the J call. Germline CDR1 reads MDHEN; CDR2 reads SYDVKM. This CDR3 region has 14 residues.

This clone has a count of ten or more. The chain uses TRBV19 and TRBJ2-4; D remains ambiguous. The CDR3 is 17 residues long. Germline values: CDR1 LNHDA, CDR2 SQIVND (reference sequence). The V end lost 3 bases, the J end lost 0 bases, and 15 bases lay between the germline ends. CDR3 nucleotide sequence: TGTGCCAGTAGTATTCTATCATCCACAGTAGCCAAAAACATTCAGTACTTC. Translating gives CASSILSSTVAKNIQYF.

This clone has a count of ten or more. The gene calls are TRBV4-1 and TRBJ2-3; D ambiguous. V lost 5 bases and J 5 bases, leaving 11 bases between the germline ends. Germline CDR1 and CDR2: MGHRA and YSYEKL. The CDR3 runs 13 residues. This CDR3 reads CASSTQVRDTQYF. Here the CDR3 DNA reads TGCGCCAGCAGCACGCAGGTTCGAGATACGCAGTATTTT.

This clone showed up many times. Germline is not matched at one junction end, which may reflect a read error. This sequence joins TRBV7-2 and TRBJ1-1; D possibly corresponds to TRBD1 (5 bases). CDR3 size: 12 residues. Germline CDR1 reads SGHTA; CDR2 reads FQGNSA. CDR3 region: CASSLNMGLGLF. The CDR3 bases are TGTGCCAGCAGCTTGAACATGGGACTCGGTTTGTTC.

This clone has ten or more counts. The rearrangement joins TRBV4-2 to TRBJ2-5, with 11 bases that match TRBD1. CDR3 length: 15 residues. The V gene's germline CDR1 is LGHNA and CDR2 YNFKEQ. Losses at the gene ends were 1 base for V and 4 bases for J; bases not matched to a gene: 2. The CDR3 region is CASSQAGTGGETQYF. Here the CDR3 DNA reads TGTGCCAGCAGCCAAGCCGGGACAGGGGGAGAGACCCAGTACTTC.

This clone was detected ten times or more. CDR3 in amino acids: CAISEPSGSTDTQYF. The DNA of the CDR3 is TGTGCCATCAGTGAGCCTAGCGGGAGCACAGATACGCAGTATTTT. The genes are TRBV10-3 and TRBJ2-3; 8 bases are a match to TRBD2. Germline V gene lookup returns CDR1 ENHRY and CDR2 SYGVKD. V trimming: 2 bases; J trimming: 0 bases; junction bases outside the gene matches: 1. The CDR3 contains 15 residues.

Ten or more counts support this clone. This chain links TRBV7-9 with TRBJ2-4, with D maybe TRBD2 (5 bases). The CDR3 totals 16 residues. CDR1 and CDR2 from the germline V gene are SEHNR and FQNEAQ (reference sequence). Trimming stripped 7 bases from V and 6 bases from J, with 22 bases between. Written as DNA, the CDR3 is TGTGCCAGCACCCTACTCAGCGGAACTGAGATAAACATTCAGTACTTC. The encoded protein is CASTLLSGTEINIQYF.

This clone was seen repeatedly, ten times or more. In nucleotides, the CDR3 is TGTGCCAGCAGCTTAGTCGCCACAGGGGCTCTGAAGACCCAGTACTTC. Translation gives CASSLVATGALKTQYF. V and J are TRBV7-2 and TRBJ2-5, with 7 bases matching TRBD1. The germline V gene has CDR1 SGHTA and CDR2 FQGNSA. The CDR3 loop spans 16 amino acids. J lost 6 bases, V lost 1 base, and 11 bases had no gene match. Based on the CDR3 plus reference TRBV7-2 and TRBJ2-5, the full variable domain is GAGVSQSPSNKVTEKGKDVELRCDPISGHTALYWYRQSLGQGLEFLIYFQGNSAPDKSGLPSDRFSAERTGGSVSTLTIQRTQQEDSAVYLCASSLVATGALKTQYFGPGTRLLVL.

This clone was observed at least ten times. The rearrangement uses TRBV28 and TRBJ2-1; the match to TRBD2 covers 9 bases. The V gene end was trimmed by 0 bases and the J gene end by 3 bases; junction bases not matched to a gene: 3. The CDR3 totals 16 residues. CDR1 is MDHEN and CDR2 is SYDVKM in the germline V gene. CDR3 nucleotides: TGTGCCAGCAGTTTATGGGCTAGCGGGGACTACAATGAGCAGTTCTTC. This gives the protein CASSLWASGDYNEQFF.

Sample share makes this clone medium-sized (0.01 to 0.1%). V usage is TRBV6-5 and J usage is TRBJ2-5; no reliable D call. CDR1 is MNHEY, CDR2 SVGAGI, per germline. V was shortened by 2 bases and J by 1 base, with 14 bases between the two germline ends. This CDR3 is built from 16 residues. CDR3 residues: CASSYLPDTTQETQYF. The CDR3 DNA is TGTGCCAGCAGTTACCTTCCTGACACCACCCAAGAGACCCAGTACTTC.

This clone was seen at least ten times. The chain is built from TRBV29-1 and TRBJ2-7, with 8 bases matching TRBD2. This CDR3 has 14 residues. The trim removed 3 bases at V and 0 bases at J, leaving 4 bases unmatched. Per the germline V gene, CDR1 is SQVTM and CDR2 is ANQGSEA. CDR3 DNA: TGCAGCGTTGATACTAGCGGCAGCTCCTACGAGCAGTACTTC. Amino acid sequence: CSVDTSGSSYEQYF.

This clone was seen at least ten times. The chain couples TRBV7-2 to TRBJ2-6; D unresolved. Germline CDR1 is SGHTA and CDR2 is FQGNSA. The V end was cut by 4 bases, the J end by 0 bases, with 13 bases between. This CDR3 has 17 amino acids. The CDR3 DNA is TGTGCCAGCAGCTCGGTGTTAAGGAGCTCTGGGGCCAACGTCCTGACTTTC. This codes for CASSSVLRSSGANVLTF.

This clone appeared many times. J is TRBJ1-1 and V is TRBV11-2; D possibly corresponds to TRBD1 (5 bases). V was shortened by 1 base and J by 1 base, with 13 bases between the two germline ends. The CDR3 has 16 residues. Germline lookup yields CDR1 SGHAT and CDR2 FQNNGV. In DNA, the CDR3 is TGTGCCAGCAGCTTAGGAACCGGACACCCGAACACTGAAGCTTTCTTT. Translation: CASSLGTGHPNTEAFF. Using reference TRBV11-2 and TRBJ1-1 for the parts outside the CDR3, the full variable domain is EAGVAQSPRYKIIEKRQSVAFWCNPISGHATLYWYQQILGQGPKLLIQFQNNGVVDDSQLPKDRFSAERLKGVDSTLKIQPAKLEDSAVYLCASSLGTGHPNTEAFFGQGTRLTVV.

This clone was detected many times. V is TRBV7-8 and J is TRBJ2-7; 7 bases map to TRBD2. Germline V gene sequence: CDR1 SGHVS, CDR2 FQNEAQ. This CDR3 is built from 16 residues. V lost 5 bases to trimming and J lost 3 bases; unmatched junction nucleotides: 13. CDR3: CASSPLKAGWGYEQYF. The CDR3 DNA reads TGTGCCAGCAGCCCCCTCAAAGCGGGATGGGGCTACGAGCAGTACTTC.

This clone has just a few counts. The chain combines TRBV5-6 with TRBJ2-1, with 9 bases lining up with TRBD2. Germline CDR1 reads SGHDT; CDR2 reads YYEEEE. This CDR3 is 16 amino acids long. V shed 3 bases and J 7 bases; nucleotides not matched to a gene: 11. The CDR3 is CASSSSGTSRLNEQFF. The DNA of the CDR3 is TGTGCCAGCAGCTCATCCGGGACTAGCCGTCTAAATGAGCAGTTCTTC.

The table lists this clone with many counts. CDR3 sequence reads: CASSQEGLLSYEQYF. CDR3 DNA sequence: TGTGCCAGCAGCCAAGAGGGGCTTCTCTCCTACGAGCAGTACTTC. V is TRBV14 and J is TRBJ2-7, with D possibly being TRBD1 (5 bases). The V gene's germline CDR1 is SGHDN and CDR2 FVKESK. This CDR3 is 15 amino acids long. V was cut by 0 bases and J by 0 bases, with 9 bases left in between. Together with reference TRBV14 and TRBJ2-7, the CDR3 gives the full variable domain: EAGVTQFPSHSVIEKGQTVTLRCDPISGHDNLYWYRRVMGKEIKFLLHFVKESKQDESGMPNNRFLAERTGGTYSTLKVQPAELEDSGVYFCASSQEGLLSYEQYFGPGTRLTVT.

This clone was seen at least ten times. V usage is TRBV19 and J usage is TRBJ2-5; TRBD2 matches at 8 bases. The CDR3 has 16 amino acids. The junction had 9 bases not matched to a gene; V was cut back by 4 bases and J by 2 bases. Germline V gene lookup returns CDR1 LNHDA and CDR2 SQIVND (reference sequence). The CDR3 spells CASSRVVTSEQETQYF. Written as DNA, the CDR3 is TGTGCCAGTAGTAGGGTGGTGACTAGCGAACAAGAGACCCAGTACTTC.

This clone was observed many times. The chain recombines TRBV28 with TRBJ2-2; the match to TRBD1 covers 8 bases. Germline V gene lookup returns CDR1 MDHEN and CDR2 SYDVKM. V lost 5 bases, J lost 6 bases, and 5 bases stayed unmatched. The CDR3 runs 14 residues. The CDR3 bases are TGTGCCAGCAGTCCCCGACAGGGGTCCGGGGAGCTGTTTTTT. Translated: CASSPRQGSGELFF. Full variable domain (outside the CDR3, taken from reference TRBV28 and TRBJ2-2): DVKVTQSSRYLVKRTGEKVFLECVQDMDHENMFWYRQDPGLGLRLIYFSYDVKMKEKGDIPEGYSVSREKKERFSLILESASTNQTSMYLCASSPRQGSGELFFGEGSRLTVL.

This clone was detected many times. The gene calls are TRBV19 and TRBJ2-1; 9 nucleotides line up with TRBD2. This CDR3 has 16 residues. V lost 3 bases to trimming and J lost 4 bases; unmatched junction nucleotides: 7. Germline CDR1 is LNHDA and CDR2 is SQIVND (reference sequence). The chain's CDR3 is CASSIFGLAIYNEQFF. In nucleotides, the CDR3 is TGTGCCAGTAGTATCTTCGGACTAGCGATTTACAATGAGCAGTTCTTC. The full variable domain, rest sourced from reference TRBV19 and TRBJ2-1, is DGGITQSPKYLFRKEGQNVTLSCEQNLNHDAMYWYRQDPGQGLRLIYYSQIVNDFQKGDIAEGYSVSREKKESFPLTVTSAQKNPTAFYLCASSIFGLAIYNEQFFGPGTRLTVL.

This clone came up many times. The chain combines TRBV9 with TRBJ2-6; 8 bases map to TRBD1. Germline V gene data show CDR1 as SGDLS and CDR2 as YYNGEE. The CDR3 totals 19 residues. After removal of 0 bases from V and 1 base from J, the junction contained 9 bases not matched to a gene. This chain's CDR3 is CASSVAQGALFSGANVLTF. CDR3 DNA sequence: TGTGCCAGCAGCGTAGCTCAGGGGGCGCTTTTTTCTGGGGCCAACGTCCTGACTTTC.